The rows below give T cell receptor beta chains drawn from one sample of a study of T cell changes during pregnancy in multiple sclerosis. Generated by immunoSEQ multiplex PCR, the TCRdb table keeps only in-frame clones and is missing some. This table holds 65,000 to 80,000 clones, roughly nine tenths found once. Sequenced here: peripheral blood, sampled in the third trimester of pregnancy. All receptors come from a female donor with multiple sclerosis, enrolled in a pregnancy study. Each CDR3 is given with its conserved first and last residue.

v_gene: TRBV5-1; len: 16; CDR3aa: CASSFSWTGDGETQYF
v_gene: TRBV6-6; len: 14; CDR3aa: CASTQGSFPETQYF
v_gene: TRBV30; len: 14; CDR3aa: CAWSQGGSGGMEYF
v_gene: TRBV6-4; len: 17; CDR3aa: CASTTGLAGTAKNIQYF
v_gene: TRBV5-4; len: 15; CDR3aa: CASSSGLARNNEQFF
v_gene: TRBV1; len: 18; CDR3aa: CTSSQDVPFDKRDQPQHF
v_gene: TRBV27; len: 14; CDR3aa: CASSSGTSGIEQYF
v_gene: TRBV19; len: 14; CDR3aa: CASSIGYRRGGYTF
v_gene: TRBV2; len: 13; CDR3aa: CASSPGQNTEAFF
v_gene: TRBV10-1; len: 15; CDR3aa: CASSESSVLNTEAFF
v_gene: TRBV2; len: 16; CDR3aa: CASSDRPFSGANVLTF
v_gene: TRBV7-2; len: 15; CDR3aa: CASSLALGVGYGYTF
v_gene: TRBV6-5; len: 15; CDR3aa: CASSYSGQGDQPQHF
v_gene: TRBV4-3; len: 15; CDR3aa: CASSQGTGVKSPLHF
v_gene: TRBV10-2; len: 15; CDR3aa: CASKNLADRVFEQYF
v_gene: TRBV5-1; len: 15; CDR3aa: CASSPTGTGDHEQYF
v_gene: TRBV9; len: 18; CDR3aa: CASSRRPSGGRNTGELFF
v_gene: TRBV27; len: 13; CDR3aa: CASRRSGQQPQHF
v_gene: TRBV5-1; len: 11; CDR3aa: CASRQLETQYF
v_gene: TRBV7-9; len: 15; CDR3aa: CASSLVQGQDYEQYF
v_gene: TRBV6-5; len: 14; CDR3aa: CASSYSFKRDTQYF
v_gene: TRBV11-2; len: 16; CDR3aa: CASSQGTGGLNTEAFF
v_gene: TRBV25-1; len: 14; CDR3aa: CASSEILGVTEAFF
v_gene: TRBV30; len: 10; CDR3aa: CAWRVSEAFF
v_gene: TRBV28; len: 13; CDR3aa: CASSSGQGVRAFF
v_gene: TRBV5-6; len: 14; CDR3aa: CASSTGQGNSPLHF
v_gene: TRBV9; len: 15; CDR3aa: CASSVAGANTGELFF
v_gene: TRBV5-1; len: 16; CDR3aa: CASSLTRWDNTDTQYF
v_gene: TRBV7-7; len: 17; CDR3aa: CASSLGSDRGTNEKLFF
v_gene: TRBV7-6; len: 15; CDR3aa: CASSLDRGDFYGYTF
v_gene: TRBV5-8; len: 14; CDR3aa: CASSRPGQGYEQYF
v_gene: TRBV6-1; len: 14; CDR3aa: CASSERTANYGYTF
v_gene: TRBV4-2; len: 12; CDR3aa: CASSQVAQGLFF
v_gene: TRBV6-4; len: 16; CDR3aa: CASSDTSGGLTDTQYF
v_gene: TRBV18; len: 15; CDR3aa: CASSPAVGGFETQYF
v_gene: TRBV11-2; len: 17; CDR3aa: CASSPRLAGAGADTQYF
v_gene: TRBV7-8; len: 16; CDR3aa: CASSSGTGGLRSEAFF
v_gene: TRBV7-2; len: 15; CDR3aa: CASSLAGLDTDTQYF
v_gene: TRBV18; len: 15; CDR3aa: CASSPETSGVNEQFF
v_gene: TRBV18; len: 16; CDR3aa: CASSTGQGGYPSPLHF
v_gene: TRBV11-2; len: 17; CDR3aa: CASRLLAGSSGANVLTF
v_gene: TRBV7-9; len: 16; CDR3aa: CASSPRPRVSGNTIYF